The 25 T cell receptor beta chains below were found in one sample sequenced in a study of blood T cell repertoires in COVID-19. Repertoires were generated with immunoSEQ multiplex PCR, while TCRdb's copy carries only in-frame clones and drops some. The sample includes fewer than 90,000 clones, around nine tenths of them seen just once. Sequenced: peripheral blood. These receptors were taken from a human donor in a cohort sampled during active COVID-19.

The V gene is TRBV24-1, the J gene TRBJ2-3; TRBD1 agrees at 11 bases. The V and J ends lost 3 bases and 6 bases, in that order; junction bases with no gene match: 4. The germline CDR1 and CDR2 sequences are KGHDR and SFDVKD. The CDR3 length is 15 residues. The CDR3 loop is CATSDADRGQDTQYF. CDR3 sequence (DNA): TGTGCCACCAGTGATGCGGACAGGGGGCAGGATACGCAGTATTTT.

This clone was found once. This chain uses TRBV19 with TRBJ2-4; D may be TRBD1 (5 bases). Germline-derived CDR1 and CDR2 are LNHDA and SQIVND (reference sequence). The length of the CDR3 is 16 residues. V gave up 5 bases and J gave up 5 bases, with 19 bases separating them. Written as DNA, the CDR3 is TGTGCCAGTAGTCCCACCTCCACGACAGAACAAAACATTCAGTACTTC. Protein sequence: CASSPTSTTEQNIQYF. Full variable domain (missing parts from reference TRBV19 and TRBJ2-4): DGGITQSPKYLFRKEGQNVTLSCEQNLNHDAMYWYRQDPGQGLRLIYYSQIVNDFQKGDIAEGYSVSREKKESFPLTVTSAQKNPTAFYLCASSPTSTTEQNIQYFGAGTRLSVL.

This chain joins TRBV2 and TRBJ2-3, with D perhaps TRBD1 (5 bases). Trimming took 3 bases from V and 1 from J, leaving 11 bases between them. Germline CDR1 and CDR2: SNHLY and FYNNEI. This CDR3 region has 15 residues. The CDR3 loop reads CASSDWGGGTDTQYF. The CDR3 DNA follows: TGTGCCAGCAGTGACTGGGGCGGAGGCACAGATACGCAGTATTTT.

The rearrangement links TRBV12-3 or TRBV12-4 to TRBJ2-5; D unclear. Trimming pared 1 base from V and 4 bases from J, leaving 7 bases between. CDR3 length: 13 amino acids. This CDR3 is CASSLGIGETQYF. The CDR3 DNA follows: TGTGCCAGCAGTTTAGGTATCGGAGAGACCCAGTACTTC.

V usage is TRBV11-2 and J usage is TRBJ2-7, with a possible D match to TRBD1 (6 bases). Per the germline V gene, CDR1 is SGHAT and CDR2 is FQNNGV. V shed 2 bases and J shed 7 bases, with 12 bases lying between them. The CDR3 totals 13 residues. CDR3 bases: TGTGCCAGCAGCTTACCCGGGACAACGGAGCAGTACGTC. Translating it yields CASSLPGTTEQYV.

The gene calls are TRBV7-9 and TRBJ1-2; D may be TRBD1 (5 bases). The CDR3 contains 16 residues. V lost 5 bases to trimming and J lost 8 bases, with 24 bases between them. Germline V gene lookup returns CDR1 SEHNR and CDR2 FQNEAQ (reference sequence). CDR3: CASSTPTIIQRGGYTF. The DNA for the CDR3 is TGTGCCAGCAGCACGCCAACCATAATACAACGGGGGGGCTACACCTTC.

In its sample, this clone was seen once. The CDR3: CASSQDLGRGGETQYF. The CDR3 nucleotides are TGTGCCAGCAGCCAAGATCTCGGGAGGGGAGGGGAGACCCAGTACTTC. The chain combines TRBV3-1 (or the pseudogene TRBV3-2) with TRBJ2-5; 8 nucleotides agree with TRBD2. CDR1 and CDR2 (germline): LGHDT, YNNKEL (reference sequence). The CDR3 loop spans 16 amino acids. The junction had 8 bases not matched to a gene; V was cut back by 0 bases and J by 5 bases.

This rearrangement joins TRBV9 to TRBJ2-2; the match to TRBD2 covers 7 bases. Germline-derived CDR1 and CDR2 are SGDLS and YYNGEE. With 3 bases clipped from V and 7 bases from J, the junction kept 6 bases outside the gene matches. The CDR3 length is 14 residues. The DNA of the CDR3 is TGTGCCAGCAGCGGTAGCGGGTCGGGCGGGGAGCTGTTTTTT. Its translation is CASSGSGSGGELFF.

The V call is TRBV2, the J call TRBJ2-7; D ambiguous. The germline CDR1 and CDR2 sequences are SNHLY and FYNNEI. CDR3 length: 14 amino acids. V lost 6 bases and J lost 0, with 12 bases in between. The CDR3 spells CASSPSTVSYEQYV. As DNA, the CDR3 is TGTGCCAGCAGCCCAAGTACGGTCTCCTACGAGCAGTACGTC.

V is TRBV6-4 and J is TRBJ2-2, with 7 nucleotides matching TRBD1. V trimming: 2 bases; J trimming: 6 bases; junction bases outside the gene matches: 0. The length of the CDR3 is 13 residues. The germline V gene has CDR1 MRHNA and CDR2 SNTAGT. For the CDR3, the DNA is TGTGCCAGCAGTGACAGGGGGCCCGGGGAGCTGTTTTTT. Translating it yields CASSDRGPGELFF.

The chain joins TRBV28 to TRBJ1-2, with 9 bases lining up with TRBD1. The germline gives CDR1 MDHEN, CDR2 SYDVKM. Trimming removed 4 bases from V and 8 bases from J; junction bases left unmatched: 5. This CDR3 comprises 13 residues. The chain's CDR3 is CASSSPDRGGYTF. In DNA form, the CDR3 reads TGTGCCAGCAGTTCCCCGGACAGGGGCGGCTACACCTTC.

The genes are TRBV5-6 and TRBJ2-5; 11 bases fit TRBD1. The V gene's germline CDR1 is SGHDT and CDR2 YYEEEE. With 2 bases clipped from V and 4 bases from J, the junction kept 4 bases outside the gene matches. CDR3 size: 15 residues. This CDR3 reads CASSLPDRGLETQYF. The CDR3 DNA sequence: TGTGCCAGCAGCTTACCGGACAGGGGGCTAGAGACCCAGTACTTC.

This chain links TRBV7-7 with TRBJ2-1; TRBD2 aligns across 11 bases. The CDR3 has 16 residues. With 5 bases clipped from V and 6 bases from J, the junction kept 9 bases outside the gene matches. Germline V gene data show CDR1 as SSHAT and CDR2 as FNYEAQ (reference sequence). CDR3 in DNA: TGTGCCAGCAGCCCACTTATAGCGGGAGGGGTCAATGAGCAGTTCTTC. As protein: CASSPLIAGGVNEQFF.

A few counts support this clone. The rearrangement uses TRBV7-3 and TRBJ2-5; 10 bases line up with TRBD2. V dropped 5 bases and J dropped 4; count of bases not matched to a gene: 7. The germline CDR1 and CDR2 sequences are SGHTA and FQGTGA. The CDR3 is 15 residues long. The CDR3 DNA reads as TGTGCCAGCAGCACCCAGCGGGAGGGGGCAGAGACCCAGTACTTC. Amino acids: CASSTQREGAETQYF.

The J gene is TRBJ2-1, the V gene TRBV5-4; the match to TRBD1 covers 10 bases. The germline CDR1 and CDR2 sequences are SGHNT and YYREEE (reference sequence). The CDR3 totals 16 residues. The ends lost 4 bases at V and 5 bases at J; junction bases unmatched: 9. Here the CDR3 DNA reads TGTGCCAGCAGCCTAGTCCGGGACAGGGGACACAATGAGCAGTTCTTC. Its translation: CASSLVRDRGHNEQFF.

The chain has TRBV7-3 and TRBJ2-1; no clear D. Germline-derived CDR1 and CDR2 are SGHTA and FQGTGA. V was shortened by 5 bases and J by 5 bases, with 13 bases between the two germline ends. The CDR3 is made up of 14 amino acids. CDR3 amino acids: CASSETSSHNEQFF. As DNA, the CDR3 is TGTGCCAGCAGCGAAACCAGTTCCCACAATGAGCAGTTCTTC.

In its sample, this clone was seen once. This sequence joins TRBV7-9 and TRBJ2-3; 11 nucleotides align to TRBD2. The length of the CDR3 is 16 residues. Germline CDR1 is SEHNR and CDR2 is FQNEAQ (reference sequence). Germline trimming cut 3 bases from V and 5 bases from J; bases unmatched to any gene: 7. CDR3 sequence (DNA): TGTGCCAGCAGCTTTCGTCTAGCGGGAGGAATAGATACGCAGTATTTT. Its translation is CASSFRLAGGIDTQYF.

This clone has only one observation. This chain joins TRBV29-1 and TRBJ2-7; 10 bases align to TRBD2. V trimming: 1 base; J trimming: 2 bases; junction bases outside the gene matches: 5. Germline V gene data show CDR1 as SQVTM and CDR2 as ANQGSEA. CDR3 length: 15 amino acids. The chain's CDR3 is CSVEGVTSGTYEQYF. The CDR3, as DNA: TGCAGCGTTGAAGGGGTTACTAGCGGGACCTACGAGCAGTACTTC.

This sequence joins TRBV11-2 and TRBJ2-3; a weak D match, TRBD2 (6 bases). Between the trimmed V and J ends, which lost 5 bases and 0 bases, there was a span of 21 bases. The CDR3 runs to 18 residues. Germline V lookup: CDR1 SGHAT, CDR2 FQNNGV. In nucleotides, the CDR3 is TGTGCCAGCAGCACCCCAATCGTGGGTGGGACTAGCACAGATACGCAGTATTTT. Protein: CASSTPIVGGTSTDTQYF.

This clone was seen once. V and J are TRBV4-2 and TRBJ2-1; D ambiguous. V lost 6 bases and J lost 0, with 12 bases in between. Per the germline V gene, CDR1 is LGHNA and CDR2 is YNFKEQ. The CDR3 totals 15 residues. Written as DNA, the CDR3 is TGTGCCAGCAGGTCAACAGTAACCTCCTACAATGAGCAGTTCTTC. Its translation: CASRSTVTSYNEQFF.

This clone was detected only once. The CDR3 sequence is CAISDPGLAGGYYEQYF. The CDR3 coding sequence is TGTGCCATCAGTGACCCCGGACTAGCGGGAGGATACTACGAGCAGTACTTC. V and J are TRBV10-3 and TRBJ2-7, with 14 bases identical to TRBD2. This CDR3 has 17 residues. J gave up 3 bases and V 3 bases, and 7 bases lay outside the gene matches. CDR1 is ENHRY and CDR2 is SYGVKD in the germline V gene.

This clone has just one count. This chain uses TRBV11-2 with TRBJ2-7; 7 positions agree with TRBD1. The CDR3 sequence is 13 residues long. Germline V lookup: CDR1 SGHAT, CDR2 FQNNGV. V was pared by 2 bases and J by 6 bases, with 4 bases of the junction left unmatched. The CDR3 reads CASSLTGATEQYF. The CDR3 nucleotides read TGTGCCAGCAGCTTAACAGGGGCGACCGAGCAGTACTTC. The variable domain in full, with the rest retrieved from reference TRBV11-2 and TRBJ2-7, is EAGVAQSPRYKIIEKRQSVAFWCNPISGHATLYWYQQILGQGPKLLIQFQNNGVVDDSQLPKDRFSAERLKGVDSTLKIQPAKLEDSAVYLCASSLTGATEQYFGPGTRLTVT.

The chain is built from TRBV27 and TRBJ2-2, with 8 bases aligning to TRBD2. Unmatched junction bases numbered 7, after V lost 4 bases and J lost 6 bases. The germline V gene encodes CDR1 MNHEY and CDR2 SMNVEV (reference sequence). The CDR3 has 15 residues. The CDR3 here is CASSSSGRFSGELFF. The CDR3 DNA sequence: TGTGCCAGCAGTTCAAGCGGGAGATTTTCCGGGGAGCTGTTTTTT.

This CDR3 reads CASSLEGIATDTQYF. CDR3 bases: TGTGCCAGCAGCTTAGAGGGGATTGCGACAGATACGCAGTATTTT. This chain joins TRBV7-2 and TRBJ2-3, with D possibly matching TRBD1 (5 bases). The CDR3 consists of 15 residues. V lost 1 base and J 3 bases, leaving 11 bases between the germline ends. Germline V gives CDR1 SGHTA, CDR2 FQGNSA.

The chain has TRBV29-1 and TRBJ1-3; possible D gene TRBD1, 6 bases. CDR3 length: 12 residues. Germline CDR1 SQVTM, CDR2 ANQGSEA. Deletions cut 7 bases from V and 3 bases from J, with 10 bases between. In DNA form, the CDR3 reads TGCAGCGCCCAGGGGAGTGGAAACACCATATATTTT. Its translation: CSAQGSGNTIYF. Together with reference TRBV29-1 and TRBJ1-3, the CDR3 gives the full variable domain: SAVISQKPSRDICQRGTSLTIQCQVDSQVTMMFWYRQQPGQSLTLIATANQGSEATYESGFVIDKFPISRPNLTFSTLTVSNMSPEDSSIYLCSAQGSGNTIYFGEGSWLTVV.